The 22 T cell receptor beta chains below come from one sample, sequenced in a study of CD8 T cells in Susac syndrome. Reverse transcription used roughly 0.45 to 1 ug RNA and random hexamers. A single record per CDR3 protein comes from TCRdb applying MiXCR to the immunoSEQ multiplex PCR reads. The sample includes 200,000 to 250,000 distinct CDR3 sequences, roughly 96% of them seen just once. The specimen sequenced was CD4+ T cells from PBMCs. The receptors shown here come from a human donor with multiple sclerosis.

The CDR3, as DNA: TGTGCCAGCAGCGACCGGGGACTACAAGACTACGAGCAGTACTTC. Translating it yields CASSDRGLQDYEQYF. This rearrangement joins TRBV5-4 to TRBJ2-7, with 7 bases that match TRBD2. With V trimmed by 4 bases and J by 3 bases, 10 bases remained unmatched. The CDR3 is 15 residues long. Germline assignment: CDR1 SGHNT and CDR2 YYREEE (reference sequence).

CDR3 nucleotides: TGCAGTGCTCCCCAGGGGTTTGGCTACACCTTC. This translates into CSAPQGFGYTF. The rearrangement joins TRBV20-1 to TRBJ1-2; D perhaps matches TRBD1 (6 bases). Germline-derived CDR1 and CDR2 are DFQATT and SNEGSKA (reference sequence). Trimming removed 5 bases from V and 7 bases from J, with 11 bases in between. This CDR3 contains 11 residues.

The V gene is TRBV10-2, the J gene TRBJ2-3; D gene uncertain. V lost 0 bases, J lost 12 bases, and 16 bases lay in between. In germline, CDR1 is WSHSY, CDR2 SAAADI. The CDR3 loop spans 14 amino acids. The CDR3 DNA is TGCGCCAGCAGTGAGTCGAGTTCAGTAACCCTTCAGTATTTT. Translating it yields CASSESSSVTLQYF.

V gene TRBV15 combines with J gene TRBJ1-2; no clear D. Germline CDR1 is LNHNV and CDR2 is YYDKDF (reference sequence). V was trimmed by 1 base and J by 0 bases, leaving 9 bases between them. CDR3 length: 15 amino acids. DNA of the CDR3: TGTGCCACCAGCAGAGGAACCGCGCCTAACTATGGCTACACCTTC. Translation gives CATSRGTAPNYGYTF.

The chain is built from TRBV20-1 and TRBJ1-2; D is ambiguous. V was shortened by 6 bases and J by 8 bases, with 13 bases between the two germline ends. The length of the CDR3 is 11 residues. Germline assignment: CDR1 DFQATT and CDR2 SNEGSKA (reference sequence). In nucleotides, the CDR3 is TGCAGTGCCGGGCGCGGAGGGGGCTACACCTTC. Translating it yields CSAGRGGGYTF.

The CDR3 nucleotides read TGCAGTGCCCCCGGGACACCCCCGGGCTATGGCTACACCTTC. It is translated as CSAPGTPPGYGYTF. The rearrangement links TRBV20-1 to TRBJ1-2; the D gene is possibly TRBD1 (6 bases). Germline-derived CDR1 and CDR2 are DFQATT and SNEGSKA (reference sequence). This CDR3 comprises 14 residues. Trimming removed 6 bases at V and 4 bases at J, with 18 bases between.

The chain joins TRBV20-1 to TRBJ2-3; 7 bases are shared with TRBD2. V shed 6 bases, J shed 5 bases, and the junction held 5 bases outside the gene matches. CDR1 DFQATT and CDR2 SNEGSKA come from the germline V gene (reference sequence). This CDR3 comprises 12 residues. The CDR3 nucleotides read TGCAGTGCACTCCGGGGGGAAGATACGCAGTATTTT. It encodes CSALRGEDTQYF.

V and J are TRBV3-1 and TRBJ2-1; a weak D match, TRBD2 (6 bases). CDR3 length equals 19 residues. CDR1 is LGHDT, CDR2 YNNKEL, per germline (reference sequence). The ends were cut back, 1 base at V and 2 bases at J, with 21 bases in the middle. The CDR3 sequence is CASSQGPSILAVPYNEQFF. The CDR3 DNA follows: TGTGCCAGCAGCCAAGGCCCGAGTATCTTAGCGGTCCCCTACAATGAGCAGTTCTTC.

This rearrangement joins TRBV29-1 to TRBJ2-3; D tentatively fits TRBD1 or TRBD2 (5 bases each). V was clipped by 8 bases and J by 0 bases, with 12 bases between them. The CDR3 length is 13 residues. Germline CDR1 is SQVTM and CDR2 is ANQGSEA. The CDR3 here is CSTRGDSTDTQYF. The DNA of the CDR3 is TGCAGCACTAGAGGGGATAGCACAGATACGCAGTATTTT.

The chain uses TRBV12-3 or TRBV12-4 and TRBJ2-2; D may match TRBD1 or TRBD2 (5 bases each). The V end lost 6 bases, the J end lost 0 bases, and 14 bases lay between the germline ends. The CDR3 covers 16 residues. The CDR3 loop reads CASRPRDGTNTGELFF. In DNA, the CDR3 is TGTGCCAGCAGGCCCAGGGACGGTACGAACACCGGGGAGCTGTTTTTT.

The CDR3, as DNA: TGTGCCAGCAGTTTAGGGTCTTTGGGCACAGATACGCAGTATTTT. Amino acid sequence: CASSLGSLGTDTQYF. This rearrangement joins TRBV27 to TRBJ2-3; D ambiguous. Trimming removed 2 bases from V and 1 base from J, with 10 bases in between. Per germline, CDR1 MNHEY and CDR2 SMNVEV (reference sequence). This CDR3 has 15 amino acids.

The CDR3 protein is CAWSRRGILNYGYTF. CDR3 nucleotides: TGTGCCTGGAGCCGCAGGGGAATTCTTAACTATGGCTACACCTTC. This sequence joins TRBV30 and TRBJ1-2; perhaps TRBD1 as D (6 bases). Germline V CDR1 and CDR2: GTSNPN, SVGIG (reference sequence). This CDR3 has 15 amino acids. V lost 3 bases, J lost 1 base, and 15 bases lay in between.

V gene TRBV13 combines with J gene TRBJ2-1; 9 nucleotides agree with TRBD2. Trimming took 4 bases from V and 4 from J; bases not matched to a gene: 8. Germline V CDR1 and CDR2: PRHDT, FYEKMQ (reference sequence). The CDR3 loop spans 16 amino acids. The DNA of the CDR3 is TGTGCCAGCAGCTCAGATAATAGCGGGGGATACAATGAGCAGTTCTTC. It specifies CASSSDNSGGYNEQFF.

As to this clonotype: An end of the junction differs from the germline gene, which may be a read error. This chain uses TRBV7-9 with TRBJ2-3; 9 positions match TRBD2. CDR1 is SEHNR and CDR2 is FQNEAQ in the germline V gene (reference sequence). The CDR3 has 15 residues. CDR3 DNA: TGTGCCGACACGATAGCGGGGGCCCCCTCCGGTACGCGGTATTTT. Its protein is CADTIAGAPSGTRYF.

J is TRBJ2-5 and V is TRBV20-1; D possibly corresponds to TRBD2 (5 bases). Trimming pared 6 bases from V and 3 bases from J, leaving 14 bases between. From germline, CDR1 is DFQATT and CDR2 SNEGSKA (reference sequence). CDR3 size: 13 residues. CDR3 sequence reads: CSASEAAEETQYF. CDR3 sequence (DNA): TGCAGTGCAAGTGAGGCAGCGGAAGAGACCCAGTACTTC.

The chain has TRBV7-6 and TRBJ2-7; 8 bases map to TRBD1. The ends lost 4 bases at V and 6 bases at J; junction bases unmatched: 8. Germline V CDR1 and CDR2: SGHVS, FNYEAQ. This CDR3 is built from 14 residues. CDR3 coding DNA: TGTGCCAGCAGCTCGGACAGGGTGGTATCCGAGCAGTACTTC. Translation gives CASSSDRVVSEQYF.

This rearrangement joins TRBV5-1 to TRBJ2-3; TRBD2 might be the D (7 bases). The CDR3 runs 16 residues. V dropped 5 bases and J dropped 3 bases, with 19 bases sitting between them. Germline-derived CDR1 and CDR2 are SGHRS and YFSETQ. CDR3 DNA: TGCGCCAGCAGAAGTACAAAGGGGGGGAGAACAGATACGCAGTATTTT. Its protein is CASRSTKGGRTDTQYF.

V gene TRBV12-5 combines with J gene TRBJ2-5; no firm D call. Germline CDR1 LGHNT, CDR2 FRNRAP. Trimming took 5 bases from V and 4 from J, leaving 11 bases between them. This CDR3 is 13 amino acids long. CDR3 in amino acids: CASGPLDRETQYF. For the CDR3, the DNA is TGTGCTAGTGGTCCTCTCGATCGAGAGACCCAGTACTTC.

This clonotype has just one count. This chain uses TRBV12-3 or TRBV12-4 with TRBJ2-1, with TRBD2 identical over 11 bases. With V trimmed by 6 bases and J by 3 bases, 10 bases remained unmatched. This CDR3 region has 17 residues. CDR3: CASSPRTSGSIYNEQFF. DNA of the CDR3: TGTGCCAGCAGCCCTCGCACTAGCGGGAGTATCTACAATGAGCAGTTCTTC.

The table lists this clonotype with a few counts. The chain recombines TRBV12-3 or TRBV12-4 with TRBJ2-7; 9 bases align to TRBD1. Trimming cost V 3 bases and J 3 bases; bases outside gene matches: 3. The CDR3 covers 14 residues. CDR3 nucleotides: TGTGCCAGCAGTTTTCAGGGACAGGGCTACGAGCAGTACTTC. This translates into CASSFQGQGYEQYF.

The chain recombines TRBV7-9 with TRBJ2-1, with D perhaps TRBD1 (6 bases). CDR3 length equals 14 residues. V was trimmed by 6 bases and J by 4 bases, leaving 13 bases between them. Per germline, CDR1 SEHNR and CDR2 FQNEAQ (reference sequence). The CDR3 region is CASSYGQTYNEQFF. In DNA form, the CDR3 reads TGTGCCAGCAGTTACGGACAGACTTACAATGAGCAGTTCTTC.

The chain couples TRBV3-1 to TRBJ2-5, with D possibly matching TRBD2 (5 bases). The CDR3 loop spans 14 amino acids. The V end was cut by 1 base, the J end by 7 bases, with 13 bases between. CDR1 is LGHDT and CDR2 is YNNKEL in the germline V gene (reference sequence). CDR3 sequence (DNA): TGTGCCAGCAGCCAAGTGGAGGCCGTGGGGACCCAGTACTTC. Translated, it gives CASSQVEAVGTQYF.